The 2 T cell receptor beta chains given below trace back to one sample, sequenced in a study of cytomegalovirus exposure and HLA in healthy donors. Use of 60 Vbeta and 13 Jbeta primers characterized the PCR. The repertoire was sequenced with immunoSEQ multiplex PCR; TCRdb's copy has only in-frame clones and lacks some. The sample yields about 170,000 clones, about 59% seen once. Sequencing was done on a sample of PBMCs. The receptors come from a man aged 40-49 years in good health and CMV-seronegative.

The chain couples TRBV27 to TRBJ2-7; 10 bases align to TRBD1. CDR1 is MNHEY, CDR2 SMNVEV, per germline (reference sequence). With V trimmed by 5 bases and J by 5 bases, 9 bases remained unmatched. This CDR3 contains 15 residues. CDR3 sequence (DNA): TGTGCCAGCAGTAGTCGGGACAGGGGTTTCGACGAGCAGTACTTC. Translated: CASSSRDRGFDEQYF.

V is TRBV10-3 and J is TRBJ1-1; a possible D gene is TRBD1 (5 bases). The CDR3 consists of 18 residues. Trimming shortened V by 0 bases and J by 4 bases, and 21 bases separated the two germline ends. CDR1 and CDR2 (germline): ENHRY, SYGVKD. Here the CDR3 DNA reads TGTGCCATCAGTGAGTCAAGTACAGGCTGGGACGGGGGCACTGAAGCTTTCTTT. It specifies CAISESSTGWDGGTEAFF.